Below, one TCR beta chain is given with its context. Germline values: CDR1 SGHNT, CDR2 YYREEE (reference sequence). Trimming removed 0 bases from V and 4 bases from J, with 14 bases in between. CDR3 length: 16 residues. This sample stems from a study of early stage breast cancer tumors. Across the study: ER+/PR+/HER2- status applied to about 70% of the 16 invasive breast tumors. Average read coverage per sample was approximately 9.4-fold.

The repertoire was sequenced with immunoSEQ multiplex PCR; TCRdb's copy has only in-frame clones and lacks some. The profile shows 60,000 to 80,000 clones, around 80% of them singletons. The chain has TRBV5-4 and TRBJ2-4; TRBD2 might be the D (6 bases). Material: blood. The origin of this receptor is a person in their sixties with breast cancer. Here the CDR3 DNA reads TGTGCCAGCAGCTTGGCCCCGCGGGGCAGGAAAAACATTCAGTACTTC. It yields the protein CASSLAPRGRKNIQYF.